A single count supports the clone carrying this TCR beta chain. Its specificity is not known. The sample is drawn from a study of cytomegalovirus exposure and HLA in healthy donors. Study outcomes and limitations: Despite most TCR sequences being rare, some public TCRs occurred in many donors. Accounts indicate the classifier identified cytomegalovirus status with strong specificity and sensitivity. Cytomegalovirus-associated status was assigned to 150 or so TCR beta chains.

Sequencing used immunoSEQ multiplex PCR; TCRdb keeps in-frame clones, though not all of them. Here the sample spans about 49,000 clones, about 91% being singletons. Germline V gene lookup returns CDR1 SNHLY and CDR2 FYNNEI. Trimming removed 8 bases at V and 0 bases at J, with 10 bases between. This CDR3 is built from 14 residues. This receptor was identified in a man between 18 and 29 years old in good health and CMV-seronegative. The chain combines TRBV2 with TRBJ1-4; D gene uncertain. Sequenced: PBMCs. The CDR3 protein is CASSRVATNEKLFF. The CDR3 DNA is TGTGCCAGCTCGAGGGTTGCAACTAATGAAAAACTGTTTTTT.